This TCR beta chain was profiled in a study of spatial heterogeneity in lung cancer. Via MiXCR, TCRdb re-called the 5' RACE reads, giving one row per CDR3 protein. The profile covers approximately 66,000 distinct CDR3 sequences, with under 7.5% appearing a single time and about 15% taken by the ten largest. This clonotype was found many times. V gave up 2 bases and J gave up 3 bases, with 17 bases separating them. In germline, CDR1 is MNHEY, CDR2 SVGAGI. This CDR3 region has 16 residues. The time point here: sample taken at primary tumor resection. Around 68 TRACERx patients with early, untreated non-small cell lung cancer donated samples. Sequencing covered unsorted whole RNA taken from tumor, nontumor lung or frozen PBMC.

The chain recombines TRBV6-5 with TRBJ2-7, with D maybe TRBD2 (5 bases). The TCR sequence derives from a female donor with early-stage non-small cell lung cancer. The specimen comprised PBMCs, sampled at surgery. This CDR3 reads CASSYHLGGQDYEQYF. CDR3 nucleotide sequence: TGTGCCAGCAGTTACCACCTCGGAGGCCAGGACTACGAGCAGTACTTC.